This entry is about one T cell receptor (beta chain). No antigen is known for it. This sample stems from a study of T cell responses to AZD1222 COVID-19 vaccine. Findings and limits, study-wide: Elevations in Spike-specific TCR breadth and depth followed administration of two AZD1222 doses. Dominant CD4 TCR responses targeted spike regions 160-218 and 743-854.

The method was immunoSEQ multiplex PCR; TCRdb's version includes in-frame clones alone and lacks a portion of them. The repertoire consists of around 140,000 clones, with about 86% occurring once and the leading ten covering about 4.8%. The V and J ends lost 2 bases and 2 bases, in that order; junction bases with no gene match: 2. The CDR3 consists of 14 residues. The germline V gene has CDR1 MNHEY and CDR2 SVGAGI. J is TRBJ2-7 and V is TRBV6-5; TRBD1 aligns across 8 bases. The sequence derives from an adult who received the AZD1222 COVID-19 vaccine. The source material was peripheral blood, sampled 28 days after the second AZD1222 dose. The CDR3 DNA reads TGTGCCAGCAGTTACAGGACAGGGACCTACGAGCAGTACTTC. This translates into CASSYRTGTYEQYF.